This T cell receptor (beta chain) was documented in a study of cytotoxic CD8 clonotypes in ibrutinib-treated CLL. For the study at large: Ten to eleven relapsed/refractory, 15 treatment-naive; under 18 IGHV unmutated. Complete response was seen in 2 patients and partial in 24; roughly twelve progressed and 14 stayed remitted after a median about 70 months.

With respect to this clone: Its antigen is undetermined.

In germline, CDR1 is SGDLS, CDR2 YYNGEE. This CDR3 spans 15 amino acids. V lost 6 bases and J lost 2, with 15 bases in between. Assay: immunoSEQ multiplex PCR; the TCRdb copy retains only in-frame clones and omits some. Altogether a few hundred thousand clones are present, almost 80% being singletons, with the ten largest covering about 6.7%. Findings and caveats of the study: Contraction or stability on treatment characterized the public clonotypes, which were uncommon. At progression, clonality fell back toward baseline after rising at ibrutinib response.

The source was PBMCs, collected before ibrutinib treatment. The rearrangement uses TRBV9 and TRBJ1-5; D is possibly TRBD1 (5 bases). This clonotype originated in a human donor with chronic lymphocytic leukemia. As DNA, the CDR3 is TGTGCCAGCAACCGGGACGGGGGAGGCAATCAGCCCCAGCATTTT. This translates into CASNRDGGGNQPQHF.